These 23 T cell receptor beta chains were sequenced from one sample in a study of beta chain features in type 1 diabetes listed by TCRdb under 2018. What the work shows at the level of the full study, not this receptor alone: A moderate but significant shortening of TCRB CDR3 length was observed in type 1 diabetes patients in all four CD4+ subsets.

Which antigens these TCRs recognize remains unknown. Libraries were built with the immunoSEQ multiplex PCR assay. The entire isolated RNA was reverse transcribed using the High Capacity cDNA Reverse Transcription Kit, and thus expressed TCRB transcripts were sequenced. The clones in this table, taken by TCRdb from immuneACCESS, are in-frame only. Not every clone is retained; where verified, under half of the shortfall comes from an unresolved V gene, and the cause of the rest is unknown. Across this sample there are 150,000 to 200,000 clones, with approximately 62% seen only once. 0.08% to 0.095% of the sample comes from the top ten. Sample: naive CD4+ T cells from blood. The cell subset or site label of this sample denotes: true naive CD4+ T cells. These receptors were collected from a man aged 25-45 years with type 1 diabetes.

The chain couples TRBV25-1 to TRBJ1-6; D ambiguous. Trimming pared 4 bases from V and 4 bases from J, leaving 11 bases between. Germline CDR1 and CDR2: MGHDK and SYGVNS. The CDR3 has 15 residues. Written as DNA, the CDR3 is TGTGCCAGCAGTGGAGAGGGCTCTTATAATTCACCCCTCCACTTT. It codes for CASSGEGSYNSPLHF.

This rearrangement joins TRBV7-2 to TRBJ1-5; D is unclear. V shed 4 bases and J shed 2 bases, with 6 bases lying between them. The length of the CDR3 is 13 residues. Germline values: CDR1 SGHTA, CDR2 FQGNSA. The CDR3 coding sequence is TGTGCCAGCAGCTCGGAGGGCAATCAGCCCCAGCATTTT. Translating gives CASSSEGNQPQHF.

J is TRBJ2-7 and V is TRBV20-1; D possibly corresponds to TRBD2 (5 bases). The CDR3 spans 11 residues. The germline V gene encodes CDR1 DFQATT and CDR2 SNEGSKA (reference sequence). V lost 5 bases to trimming and J lost 3 bases, with 8 bases between them. Here the CDR3 reads CSAPAGYEQYF. CDR3 DNA: TGCAGTGCTCCCGCGGGCTACGAGCAGTACTTC.

The chain combines TRBV29-1 with TRBJ1-4; no definite D call. Germline lookup yields CDR1 SQVTM and CDR2 ANQGSEA. This CDR3 contains 13 residues. Trimming took 4 bases from V and 3 from J, leaving 9 bases between them. CDR3 amino acids: CSVAGRANEKLFF. CDR3 bases: TGCAGCGTTGCCGGGAGGGCTAATGAAAAACTGTTTTTT.

The chain combines TRBV19 with TRBJ2-6; D is undetermined. Germline loops: CDR1 LNHDA, CDR2 SQIVND (reference sequence). The CDR3 is 14 amino acids. Trimming stripped 5 bases from V and 0 bases from J, with 5 bases between. The CDR3 protein is CASSHTSGANVLTF. CDR3 coding DNA: TGTGCCAGTAGTCATACCTCTGGGGCCAACGTCCTGACTTTC.

A few counts support this clone. The chain combines TRBV29-1 with TRBJ2-1; possible D gene TRBD1, 6 bases. This CDR3 has 13 amino acids. CDR1 and CDR2 (germline): SQVTM, ANQGSEA. Trimming cost V 0 bases and J 4 bases, with 7 bases left between them. Written as DNA, the CDR3 is TGCAGCGTTGAAGAAGGACAGTACAATGAGCAGTTCTTC. This codes for CSVEEGQYNEQFF.

V usage is TRBV28 and J usage is TRBJ1-1; D uncertain. V was trimmed by 1 base and J by 1 base, leaving 7 bases between them. CDR3 size: 14 residues. From germline, CDR1 is MDHEN and CDR2 SYDVKM. The CDR3 DNA sequence: TGTGCCAGCAGTTTATCGGGCAGGAACACTGAAGCTTTCTTT. It specifies CASSLSGRNTEAFF.

The chain couples TRBV29-1 to TRBJ1-2, with D possibly TRBD1 on 6 matching bases. Trimming cost V 1 base and J 10 bases, with 16 bases left between them. The length of the CDR3 is 13 residues. The germline CDR1 and CDR2 sequences are SQVTM and ANQGSEA. CDR3 coding DNA: TGCAGCGTTGAAGTAGGGTCAGCAGGGGTCTACACCTTC. Amino acids: CSVEVGSAGVYTF.

The chain uses TRBV4-3 and TRBJ2-3; D call uncertain. Between the trimmed V and J ends, which lost 3 bases and 3 bases, there was a span of 10 bases. CDR1 and CDR2 (germline): LGHNA, YSLEER. This CDR3 has 14 amino acids. CDR3 amino acids: CASSQDPRTDTQYF. DNA for the CDR3: TGCGCCAGCAGCCAGGACCCTAGGACAGATACGCAGTATTTT.

V and J are TRBV2 and TRBJ1-1; D gene uncertain. Germline V CDR1 and CDR2: SNHLY, FYNNEI. This CDR3 is built from 14 residues. V was shortened by 6 bases and J by 0 bases, with 11 bases between the two germline ends. The CDR3 DNA sequence: TGTGCCAGCAGATCCGGCCGATTGAACACTGAAGCTTTCTTT. This encodes CASRSGRLNTEAFF.

The chain joins TRBV6-5 to TRBJ2-1, with 7 bases lining up with TRBD1. Trimming at V came to 5 bases and at J to 14 bases, leaving 12 bases not matched to a gene. This CDR3 is 13 amino acids long. The germline V gene has CDR1 MNHEY and CDR2 SVGAGI. The CDR3 region has the DNA TGTGCCAGCAGTCAGATAACAGGGGTACTGGAGTTCTTC. This gives the protein CASSQITGVLEFF.

The V and J genes are TRBV4-3 and TRBJ2-7; TRBD1 matches at 7 bases. The CDR3 spans 17 residues. Germline lookup yields CDR1 LGHNA and CDR2 YSLEER. Germline trimming cut 0 bases from V and 2 bases from J; bases unmatched to any gene: 10. The DNA for the CDR3 is TGCGCCAGCAGCCAAGAGACCTCCGGGACAGCAACCTACGAGCAGTACTTC. Protein sequence: CASSQETSGTATYEQYF.

A few counts support this clone. The chain has TRBV30 and TRBJ2-3; D is perhaps TRBD1 (5 bases). V shed 4 bases and J shed 6 bases, with 14 bases lying between them. This CDR3 region has 13 residues. CDR1 and CDR2 (germline): GTSNPN, SVGIG (reference sequence). CDR3 sequence: CAWKPPGSDTQYF. In nucleotides, the CDR3 is TGTGCCTGGAAACCGCCAGGGTCGGATACGCAGTATTTT.

This clone was picked up one time. This chain joins TRBV18 and TRBJ2-3, with TRBD1 as a possible D gene (5 bases). CDR3 length: 13 residues. The V end was cut by 3 bases, the J end by 6 bases, with 10 bases between. CDR1 KGHSH and CDR2 LQKENI come from the germline V gene. The DNA for the CDR3 is TGTGCCAGCTCACCTCAGGGTTTGGATACGCAGTATTTT. This translates into CASSPQGLDTQYF.

This chain connects TRBV30 to TRBJ1-2; D uncertain. This CDR3 has 12 amino acids. Germline V gene data show CDR1 as GTSNPN and CDR2 as SVGIG (reference sequence). Trimming took off 5 bases at V and 5 bases at J, with 12 bases between the two ends. The CDR3 loop reads CAWGAGTYGYTF. The CDR3 nucleotides read TGTGCCTGGGGCGCCGGAACATATGGCTACACCTTC. Drawing the rest from reference TRBV30 and TRBJ1-2, the complete variable domain is SQTIHQWPATLVQPVGSPLSLECTVEGTSNPNLYWYRQAAGRGLQLLFYSVGIGQISSEVPQNLSASRPQDRQFILSSKKLLLSDSGFYLCAWGAGTYGYTFGSGTRLTVV.

The sample holds a few counts of this clone. The chain has TRBV7-2 and TRBJ2-1; D is uncertain. The CDR3 spans 12 residues. Per germline, CDR1 SGHTA and CDR2 FQGNSA. V was trimmed by 1 base and J by 7 bases, leaving 5 bases between them. The CDR3 region is CASSLVSNEQFF. In nucleotides, the CDR3 is TGTGCCAGCAGCTTAGTGAGTAATGAGCAGTTCTTC.

This rearrangement joins TRBV7-9 to TRBJ2-5; D possibly corresponds to TRBD2 (5 bases). Trimming removed 7 bases at V and 2 bases at J, with 14 bases between. The CDR3 totals 14 residues. Germline loops: CDR1 SEHNR, CDR2 FQNEAQ (reference sequence). Here the CDR3 DNA reads TGTGCCAGCATCCCGGACGGGGAACAAGAGACCCAGTACTTC. It yields the protein CASIPDGEQETQYF.

V is TRBV28 and J is TRBJ2-7; the D gene is possibly TRBD1 (5 bases). Germline V gene sequence: CDR1 MDHEN, CDR2 SYDVKM. This CDR3 is 12 amino acids long. Trimming removed 3 bases from V and 5 bases from J, with 8 bases in between. CDR3 in amino acids: CASSLTVNEQYF. CDR3 coding DNA: TGTGCCAGCAGTTTGACAGTTAACGAGCAGTACTTC.

The genes are TRBV9 and TRBJ2-3, with D tentatively TRBD1 or TRBD2 (5 bases each). Trimming cost V 7 bases and J 3 bases, with 12 bases left between them. This CDR3 is 13 amino acids long. The germline gives CDR1 SGDLS, CDR2 YYNGEE. CDR3 protein: CASGAGSTDTQYF. DNA of the CDR3: TGTGCCAGCGGCGCAGGGAGTACAGATACGCAGTATTTT.

The V gene is TRBV13, the J gene TRBJ1-2; D is undetermined. The CDR3 length is 14 residues. V was clipped by 5 bases and J by 4 bases, with 14 bases between them. Germline V lookup: CDR1 PRHDT, CDR2 FYEKMQ (reference sequence). CDR3 sequence reads: CASSPREVFYGYTF. CDR3 in DNA: TGTGCCAGCAGCCCGAGAGAGGTTTTCTATGGCTACACCTTC.

The gene calls are TRBV30 and TRBJ2-7; possible D gene TRBD1, 6 bases. Germline V gives CDR1 GTSNPN, CDR2 SVGIG (reference sequence). The CDR3 extends over 12 amino acids. With 2 bases removed from V and 6 bases from J, the gap between germline ends came to 11 bases. The CDR3 DNA is TGTGCCTGGAGTCTTGGGGGCGCCGAGCAGTACTTC. Translation: CAWSLGGAEQYF.

The rearrangement uses TRBV7-9 and TRBJ1-2; possible D gene TRBD1, 5 bases. Looked up from germline, CDR1 is SEHNR and CDR2 is FQNEAQ (reference sequence). This CDR3 has 16 residues. Trimming removed 4 bases at V and 8 bases at J, with 23 bases between. The CDR3 sequence is CASSSVLVGDFLGYTF. CDR3 DNA sequence: TGTGCCAGCAGCTCCGTCTTGGTAGGGGACTTTTTGGGCTACACCTTC. Filled out from reference TRBV7-9 and TRBJ1-2, the complete variable domain reads DTGVSQNPRHKITKRGQNVTFRCDPISEHNRLYWYRQTLGQGPEFLTYFQNEAQLEKSRLLSDRFSAERPKGSFSTLEIQRTEQGDSAMYLCASSSVLVGDFLGYTFGSGTRLTVV.

The chain couples TRBV30 to TRBJ2-5; the D is unclear. The V gene's germline CDR1 is GTSNPN and CDR2 SVGIG (reference sequence). V lost 2 bases, J lost 8 bases, and 12 bases lay in between. This CDR3 is built from 12 residues. DNA of the CDR3: TGTGCCTGGAGTTCGACACCTACCACCCAGTACTTC. Translated, it gives CAWSSTPTTQYF.